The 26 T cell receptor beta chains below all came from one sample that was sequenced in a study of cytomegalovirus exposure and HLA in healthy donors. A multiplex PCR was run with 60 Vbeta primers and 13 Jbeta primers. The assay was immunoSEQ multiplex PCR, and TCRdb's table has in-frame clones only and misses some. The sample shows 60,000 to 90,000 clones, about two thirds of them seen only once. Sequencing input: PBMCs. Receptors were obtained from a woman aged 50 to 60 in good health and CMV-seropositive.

This CDR3 reads CASSIPSGLYQETQYF. CDR3 nucleotide sequence: TGTGCCAGTAGTATACCCAGCGGGCTATACCAAGAGACCCAGTACTTC. The chain combines TRBV19 with TRBJ2-5, with D possibly matching TRBD2 (6 bases). This CDR3 has 16 amino acids. Per the germline V gene, CDR1 is LNHDA and CDR2 is SQIVND (reference sequence). Trimming cost V 2 bases and J 0 bases, with 13 bases left between them.

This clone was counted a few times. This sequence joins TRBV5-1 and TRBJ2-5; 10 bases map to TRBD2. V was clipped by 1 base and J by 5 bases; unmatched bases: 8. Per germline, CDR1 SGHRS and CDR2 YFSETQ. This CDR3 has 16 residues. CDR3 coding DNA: TGCGCCAGCAGCTTGACAGCGGGGGGGCCCGAGGAGACCCAGTACTTC. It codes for CASSLTAGGPEETQYF.

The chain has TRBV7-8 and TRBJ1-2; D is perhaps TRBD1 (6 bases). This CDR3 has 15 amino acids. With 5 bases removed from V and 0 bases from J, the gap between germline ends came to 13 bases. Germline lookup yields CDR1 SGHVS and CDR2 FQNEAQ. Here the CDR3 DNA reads TGTGCCAGCAGCCCCGGGGGGGCGACTAACTATGGCTACACCTTC. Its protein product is CASSPGGATNYGYTF.

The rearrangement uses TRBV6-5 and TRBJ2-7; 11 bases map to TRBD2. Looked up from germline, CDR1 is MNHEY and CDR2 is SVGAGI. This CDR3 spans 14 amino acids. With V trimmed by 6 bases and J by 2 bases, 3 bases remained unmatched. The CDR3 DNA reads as TGTGCCAGCAGCACTAGCGGGAGTACCTACGAGCAGTACTTC. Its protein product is CASSTSGSTYEQYF.

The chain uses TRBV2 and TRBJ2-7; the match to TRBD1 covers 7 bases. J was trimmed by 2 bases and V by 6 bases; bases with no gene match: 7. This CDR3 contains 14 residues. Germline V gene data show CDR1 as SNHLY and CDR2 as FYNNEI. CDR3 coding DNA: TGTGCCAGCAGGGGACAGTCCTCCACCTACGAGCAGTACTTC. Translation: CASRGQSSTYEQYF.

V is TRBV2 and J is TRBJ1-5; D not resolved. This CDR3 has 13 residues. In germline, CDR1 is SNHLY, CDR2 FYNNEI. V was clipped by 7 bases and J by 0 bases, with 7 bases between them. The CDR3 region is CASKSFSNQPQHF. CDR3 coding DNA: TGTGCCAGCAAATCTTTTAGCAATCAGCCCCAGCATTTT.

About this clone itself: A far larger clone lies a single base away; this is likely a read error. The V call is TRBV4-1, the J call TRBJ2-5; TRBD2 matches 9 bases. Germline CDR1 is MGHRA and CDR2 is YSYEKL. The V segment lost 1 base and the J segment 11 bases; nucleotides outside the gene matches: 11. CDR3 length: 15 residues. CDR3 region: CASSQVAGGLGEQYF. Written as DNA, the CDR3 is TGCGCCAGCAGCCAAGTTGCGGGGGGGCTGGGTGAGCAGTACTTC.

CDR3 in amino acids: CASSQIGLAGGTYEQYF. The CDR3 coding sequence is TGCGCCAGCAGCCAAATAGGACTAGCGGGAGGCACATACGAGCAGTACTTC. The genes are TRBV4-1 and TRBJ2-7, with 14 bases identical to TRBD2. Trimming removed 2 bases from V and 4 bases from J; junction bases left unmatched: 7. The germline gives CDR1 MGHRA, CDR2 YSYEKL. There are 17 residues in the CDR3.

CDR3 in amino acids: CASSVGGQGALETQYF. In DNA form, the CDR3 reads TGTGCCAGCAGCGTGGGGGGACAGGGGGCTTTGGAGACCCAGTACTTC. The rearrangement links TRBV9 to TRBJ2-5; 12 bases are shared with TRBD1. CDR1 is SGDLS and CDR2 is YYNGEE in the germline V gene. After removal of 2 bases from V and 5 bases from J, the junction contained 7 bases not matched to a gene. This CDR3 has 16 amino acids.

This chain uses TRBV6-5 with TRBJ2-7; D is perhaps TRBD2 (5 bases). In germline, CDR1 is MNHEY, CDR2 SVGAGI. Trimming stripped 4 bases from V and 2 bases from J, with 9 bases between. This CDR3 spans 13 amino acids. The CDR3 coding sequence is TGTGCCAGCAGTTCCCCGACTACCTACGAGCAGTACTTC. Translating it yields CASSSPTTYEQYF.

This chain's CDR3 is CASSPPGNEQFF. For the CDR3, the DNA is TGTGCCAGCTCACCACCCGGCAATGAGCAGTTCTTC. The chain has TRBV18 and TRBJ2-1; D ambiguous. This CDR3 region has 12 residues. CDR1 KGHSH and CDR2 LQKENI come from the germline V gene. V lost 0 bases and J 6 bases, leaving 3 bases between the germline ends.

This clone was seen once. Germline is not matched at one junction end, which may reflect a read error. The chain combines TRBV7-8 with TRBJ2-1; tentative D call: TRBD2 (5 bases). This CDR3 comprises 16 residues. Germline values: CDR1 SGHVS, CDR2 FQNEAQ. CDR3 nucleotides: TGTGCCAGCAGCTATGGGCGGGCCGACTCCTACAATGAGCAGCTCTTC. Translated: CASSYGRADSYNEQLF. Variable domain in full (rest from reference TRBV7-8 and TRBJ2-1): GAGVSQSPRYKVAKRGQDVALRCDPISGHVSLFWYQQALGQGPEFLTYFQNEAQLDKSGLPSDRFFAERPEGSVSTLKIQRTQQEDSAVYLCASSYGRADSYNEQLFGPGTRLTVL.

This chain's CDR3 is CASSLVPGQGSQPQHF. The CDR3 region has the DNA TGTGCCAGCAGTTTAGTCCCGGGACAGGGAAGTCAGCCCCAGCATTTT. The V and J genes are TRBV27 and TRBJ1-5; 9 nucleotides agree with TRBD1. The CDR3 is made up of 16 amino acids. Germline-derived CDR1 and CDR2 are MNHEY and SMNVEV (reference sequence). The J segment lost 6 bases and the V segment lost 2 bases, leaving 8 bases of the junction unmatched.

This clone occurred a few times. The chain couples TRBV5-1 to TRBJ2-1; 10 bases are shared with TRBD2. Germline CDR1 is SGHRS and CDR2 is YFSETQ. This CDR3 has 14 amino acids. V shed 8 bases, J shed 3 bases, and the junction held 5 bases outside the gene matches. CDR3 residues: CASKLAGVYNEQFF. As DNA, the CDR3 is TGCGCCAGTAAGCTAGCGGGAGTCTACAATGAGCAGTTCTTC.

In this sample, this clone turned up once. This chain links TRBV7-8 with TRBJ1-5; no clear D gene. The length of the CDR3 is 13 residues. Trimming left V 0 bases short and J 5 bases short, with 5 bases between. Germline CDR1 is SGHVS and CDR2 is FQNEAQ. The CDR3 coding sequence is TGTGCCAGCAGCTTAGCTGTCGATCAGCCCCAGCATTTT. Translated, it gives CASSLAVDQPQHF.

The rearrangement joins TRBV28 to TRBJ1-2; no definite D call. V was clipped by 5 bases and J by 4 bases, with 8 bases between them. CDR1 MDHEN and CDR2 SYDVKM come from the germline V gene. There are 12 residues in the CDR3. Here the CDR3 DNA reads TGTGCCAGCAGTCGAGTCTTCTATGGCTACACCTTC. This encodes CASSRVFYGYTF.

This CDR3 reads CASRPGQGIQPQHF. CDR3 nucleotide sequence: TGTGCCAGCAGACCGGGACAGGGAATTCAGCCCCAGCATTTT. The rearrangement uses TRBV6-6 and TRBJ1-5; TRBD1 aligns across 9 bases. V lost 6 bases and J lost 6; bases outside the gene matches: 6. This CDR3 comprises 14 residues. Germline V CDR1 and CDR2: MNHNY, SVGAGI (reference sequence).

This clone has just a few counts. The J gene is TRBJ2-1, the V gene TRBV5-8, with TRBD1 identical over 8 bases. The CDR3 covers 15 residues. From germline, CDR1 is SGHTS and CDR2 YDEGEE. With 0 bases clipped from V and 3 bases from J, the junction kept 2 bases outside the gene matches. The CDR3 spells CASSLAGGGYNEQFF. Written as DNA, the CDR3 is TGTGCCAGCAGCTTGGCAGGGGGCGGCTACAATGAGCAGTTCTTC.

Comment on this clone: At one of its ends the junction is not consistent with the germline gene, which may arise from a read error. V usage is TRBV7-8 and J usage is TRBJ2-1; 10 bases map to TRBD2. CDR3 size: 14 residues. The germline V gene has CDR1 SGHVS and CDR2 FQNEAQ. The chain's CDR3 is CASSLAGEYNEQFF. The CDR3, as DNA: TGTGCCAGCAGCCTAGCGGGAGAGTACAATGAGCAGTTCTTC.

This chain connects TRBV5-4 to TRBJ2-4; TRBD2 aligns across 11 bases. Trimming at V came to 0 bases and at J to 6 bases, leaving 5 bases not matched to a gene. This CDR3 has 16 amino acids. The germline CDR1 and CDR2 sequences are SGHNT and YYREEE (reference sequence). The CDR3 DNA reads TGTGCCAGCAGCTTGGATTTGGGGACTAGCGGAAACATTCAGTACTTC. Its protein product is CASSLDLGTSGNIQYF.

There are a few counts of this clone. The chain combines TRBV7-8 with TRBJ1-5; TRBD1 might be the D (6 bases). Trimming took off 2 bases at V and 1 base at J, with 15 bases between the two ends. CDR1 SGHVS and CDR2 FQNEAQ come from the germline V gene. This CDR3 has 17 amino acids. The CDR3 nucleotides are TGTGCCAGCAGCTTAATACGCACCACAGGGAGCAATCAGCCCCAGCATTTT. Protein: CASSLIRTTGSNQPQHF.

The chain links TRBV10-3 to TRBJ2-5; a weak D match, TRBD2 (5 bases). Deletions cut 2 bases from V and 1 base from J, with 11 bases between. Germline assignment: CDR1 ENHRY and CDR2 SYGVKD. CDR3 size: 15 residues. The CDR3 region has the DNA TGTGCCATCAGTGAGGGTGGAGGCTTCCAAGAGACCCAGTACTTC. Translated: CAISEGGGFQETQYF.

The CDR3 DNA is TGTGCCAGCAGCTACCGGGAGACGGAAGAGCAGTTCTTC. Translating it yields CASSYRETEEQFF. V is TRBV5-4 and J is TRBJ2-1; D perhaps matches TRBD2 (6 bases). Trimming shortened V by 3 bases and J by 10 bases, and 14 bases separated the two germline ends. The CDR3 extends over 13 amino acids. CDR1 SGHNT and CDR2 YYREEE come from the germline V gene (reference sequence).

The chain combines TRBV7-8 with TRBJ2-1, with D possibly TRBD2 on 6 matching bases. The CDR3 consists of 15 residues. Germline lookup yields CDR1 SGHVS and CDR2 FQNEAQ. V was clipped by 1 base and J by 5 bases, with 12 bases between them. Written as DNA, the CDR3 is TGTGCCAGCAGCTTAGGGTCAGCGGGCGACAATGAGCAGTTCTTC. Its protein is CASSLGSAGDNEQFF.

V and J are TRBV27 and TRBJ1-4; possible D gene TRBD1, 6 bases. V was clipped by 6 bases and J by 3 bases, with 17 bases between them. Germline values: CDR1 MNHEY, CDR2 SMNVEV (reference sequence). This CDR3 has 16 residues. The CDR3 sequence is CASRNPGVVANEKLFF. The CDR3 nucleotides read TGTGCCAGCAGAAATCCAGGGGTGGTAGCTAATGAAAAACTGTTTTTT.

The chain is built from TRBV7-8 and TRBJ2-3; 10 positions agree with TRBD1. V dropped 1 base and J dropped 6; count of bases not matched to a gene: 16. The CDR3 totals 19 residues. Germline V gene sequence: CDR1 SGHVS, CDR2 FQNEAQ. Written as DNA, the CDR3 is TGTGCCAGCAGCTTAGTCATTCGGGACAGGGGAAAGAGGGCTGATACGCAGTATTTT. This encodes CASSLVIRDRGKRADTQYF.